This T cell receptor (beta chain) is drawn from a study of cytomegalovirus exposure and HLA in healthy donors. V lost 4 bases, J lost 4 bases, and 10 bases lay in between. This CDR3 has 13 amino acids. The germline CDR1 and CDR2 sequences are MGHRA and YSYEKL. With 60 Vbeta and 13 Jbeta primers, the PCR was carried out. Assay used: immunoSEQ multiplex PCR; TCRdb lists only in-frame clones, some missing. The table records about 140,000 clones, roughly three quarters of them present only once. There are a few counts of this clone. The chain recombines TRBV4-1 with TRBJ1-1; D unclear. The receptor was isolated from a female donor in good health and CMV-seronegative. Sequencing used PBMCs. In nucleotides, the CDR3 is TGCGCCAGCAGCCCCGTACGGAGCACTGAAGCTTTCTTT. Translated, it gives CASSPVRSTEAFF.